These T cell receptor beta chains were read from a single sample in a study of control samples from healthy donors and cancer patients. Profiled with immunoSEQ multiplex PCR; TCRdb holds only in-frame clones, not every one. The sample lists 60,000 to 75,000 clones, roughly 90% seen once, with roughly 5.5% in the top ten. The sample taken for sequencing was PBMCs. Every receptor here comes from a man in his sixties with colorectal cancer. Each CDR3 is given with its conserved first and last residue. A D gene is named only where the DNA matches it firmly. Clone size is shown for a subset of rows, as once, few, many or a class of expanded clone.

D	size	V	J	DNA	CDR3
TRBD1	.	TRBV6-1	TRBJ1-6	TGTGCCAGCAGTGAGGGGACAGCGACTCGAAATTCACCCCTCCACTTT	CASSEGTATRNSPLHF
.	once	TRBV24-1	TRBJ1-5	TGTGCCACCAGTGATTTGGAGCAGGGGCCCACAATAGGTAGCAATCAGCCCCAGCATTTT	CATSDLEQGPTIGSNQPQHF
TRBD2	once	TRBV4-3	TRBJ2-1	TGCGCCAGCAGCCCTGACCCGGGGGGCTCCTACAATGAGCAGTTCTTC	CASSPDPGGSYNEQFF
TRBD2	.	TRBV6-2/TRBV6-3	TRBJ2-1	TGTGCCAGCAGTTCCTTCCATACCGGGACTAGGATAGAGCAGTTCTTC	CASSSFHTGTRIEQFF
.	.	TRBV9	TRBJ1-3	TGTGCCAGCAGCGTAGGCTCGGGGGCTGGAAACACCATATATTTT	CASSVGSGAGNTIYF
TRBD1	once	TRBV4-1	TRBJ1-2	TGCGCCAGCAGCCAAGTTCCAGGGGGGGACGTAATCTATGGCTACACCTTC	CASSQVPGGDVIYGYTF
.	.	TRBV30	TRBJ1-6	TGTGCCTGGAAGAGGGAGGCCTATAATTCACCCCTCCACTTT	CAWKREAYNSPLHF
TRBD1	.	TRBV2	TRBJ2-5	TGTGCCAGCACCGGGGACAGGGTCCCTGAAGAGACCCAGTACTTC	CASTGDRVPEETQYF
.	once	TRBV6-2/TRBV6-3	TRBJ2-4	TGTGCCAGCAGTTACTTGAACTTCGAAAACATTCAGTACTTC	CASSYLNFENIQYF
.	many	TRBV4-2	TRBJ1-5	TGTGCCAGCAGCCAAAACAACAGGGCTCAGCCCCAGCATTTT	CASSQNNRAQPQHF
TRBD2	.	TRBV2	TRBJ2-3	TGTGCCAGCAGTGGGGAGGTAGGACTAGCGGTGAAAGATACGCAGTATTTT	CASSGEVGLAVKDTQYF
.	.	TRBV6-5	TRBJ1-3	TGTGCCAGCAGTTGGTCGACAGGCGACTCTGGAAACACCATATATTTT	CASSWSTGDSGNTIYF
.	.	TRBV6-1	TRBJ2-7	TGTGCCAGCAGTGAAGGGACACCATATTACGAGCAGTACTTC	CASSEGTPYYEQYF
.	.	TRBV7-9	TRBJ1-2	TGTGCCAGCAGCTTAGAGGCCACTAACTATGGCTACACCTTC	CASSLEATNYGYTF
TRBD1	.	TRBV25-1	TRBJ1-2	TGTGCCAGCAGTCGGACAGGGAACTATGGCTACACCTTC	CASSRTGNYGYTF
TRBD1	.	TRBV28	TRBJ2-7	TGTGCCAGCAGTTTGACAGGGGGAGAGTTCGAGCAGTACTTC	CASSLTGGEFEQYF
TRBD1	.	TRBV7-9	TRBJ2-3	TGTGCCAGCAGCTTGGGGACAGGAAGCACAGATACGCAGTATTTT	CASSLGTGSTDTQYF
.	.	TRBV24-1	TRBJ2-5	TGTGCCACCAGTGGTGAAGGGAAGAAAGAGACCCAGTACTTC	CATSGEGKKETQYF
.	.	TRBV6-5	TRBJ1-5	TGTGCCAGCAGTTACGGGGGGGCCCGGTCGCCCCAGCATTTT	CASSYGGARSPQHF
TRBD2	.	TRBV3-1/TRBV3-2	TRBJ2-1	TGTGCCAGCAGCCAAGATGGGCCACTAGCGCTCTTCAATGAGCAGTTCTTC	CASSQDGPLALFNEQFF
.	.	TRBV14	TRBJ2-3	TGTGCCAGCAGCCAAGAGCTCGGGCTTGGCACAGATACGCAGTATTTT	CASSQELGLGTDTQYF
TRBD1	.	TRBV4-3	TRBJ1-1	TGCGCCAGCAGCCGACGGACAGGTTCGAACACTGAAGCTTTCTTT	CASSRRTGSNTEAFF
TRBD1	.	TRBV5-1	TRBJ2-5	TGCGCCAGCCATTTCAGGGGGCGCGAAGAGACCCAGTACTTC	CASHFRGREETQYF
.	.	TRBV11-2	TRBJ1-2	TGTGCCAGCAGCTTAGTCCCCCCGGACGGGGGCTACACCTTC	CASSLVPPDGGYTF
.	.	TRBV7-9	TRBJ2-1	TGTGCCAGCAGCCTCCAGCCGAATGAGCAGTTCTTC	CASSLQPNEQFF
TRBD1	.	TRBV7-2	TRBJ1-6	TGTGCCAGCAGCTTAGACGGGACAGGGAAAAATTCACCCCTCCACTTT	CASSLDGTGKNSPLHF
.	.	TRBV5-1	TRBJ2-1	TGCGCCAGCAGCTTCACGTGGGGGCGTGAGCAGTTCTTC	CASSFTWGREQFF
.	.	TRBV19	TRBJ1-5	TGTGCCAGTAGTGATCCAGACAGAACCTCCCAGCCCCAGCATTTT	CASSDPDRTSQPQHF
TRBD2	.	TRBV7-9	TRBJ2-3	TGTGCCAGCCTTAGCGGGGGGTTGACAGATACGCAGTATTTT	CASLSGGLTDTQYF
TRBD1	once	TRBV7-9	TRBJ1-1	TGTGCCAGCAGCCACGTCTGGCAGGGGGTCACTGAAGCTTTCTTT	CASSHVWQGVTEAFF
TRBD2	.	TRBV7-2	TRBJ2-7	TGTGCCAGCAGCTTATGGCTACTAGCGGGGAGCTTGGAGCAGTACTTC	CASSLWLLAGSLEQYF
.	.	TRBV12-3/TRBV12-4	TRBJ2-3	TGTGCCACCCCCCAGCGGAGCACAGATACGCAGTATTTT	CATPQRSTDTQYF
.	.	TRBV7-2	TRBJ2-2	TGTGCCAGCAGCTTCGGGGGGACAGTCAGGACCGGGGAGCTGTTTTTT	CASSFGGTVRTGELFF
.	.	TRBV10-3	TRBJ2-7	TGTGCCATCAGTCCCACCGACAGCTTATCCTACGAGCAGTACTTC	CAISPTDSLSYEQYF
.	.	TRBV6-5	TRBJ2-5	TGTGCCAGCAGTACCAGAGGATTCGAAGAGACCCAGTACTTC	CASSTRGFEETQYF
.	.	TRBV3-1/TRBV3-2	TRBJ2-1	TGTGCCAGCAGCCTCTGGGGTCCCAAAGGAAATGAGCAGTTCTTC	CASSLWGPKGNEQFF
.	.	TRBV9	TRBJ2-5	TGTGCCAGCAGCCCCCACGGGACGCAAGAGACCCAGTACTTC	CASSPHGTQETQYF
.	.	TRBV7-8	TRBJ1-1	TGTGCCAGCAGCTTAGGACAACAGGGAAAGTGGGCTTTCTTT	CASSLGQQGKWAFF
.	few	TRBV4-1	TRBJ2-3	TGCGCCAGCAGCCCGGGAGGGGGCGGCACAGATACGCAGTATTTT	CASSPGGGGTDTQYF
.	.	TRBV5-8	TRBJ1-2	TGTGCCAGCAGCTTGGAATTTAACTATGGCTACACCTTC	CASSLEFNYGYTF
.	.	TRBV11-3	TRBJ2-2	TGTGCCAGCAGCTTAGTTCAGGTCCTCACCGGGGAGCTGTTTTTT	CASSLVQVLTGELFF
TRBD2	.	TRBV20-1	TRBJ2-1	TGCAGTGCTAGTCCGGGGGGGTACAATGAGCAGTTCTTC	CSASPGGYNEQFF
TRBD1	.	TRBV27	TRBJ2-7	TGTGCCAGCAGTTCAGGACAGGGGGGGCCCTACGAGCAGTACTTC	CASSSGQGGPYEQYF
TRBD1	.	TRBV9	TRBJ1-3	TGTGCCAGCAGCGTAGCGGGGACAGGGAGGGGAAACACCATATATTTT	CASSVAGTGRGNTIYF
.	.	TRBV2	TRBJ2-2	TGTGCCAGCAGGGCGGCGGACACCGGGGAGCTGTTTTTT	CASRAADTGELFF
.	.	TRBV7-9	TRBJ1-1	TGTGCCAGCAGCTTAGAGGGTAACACTGAAGCTTTCTTT	CASSLEGNTEAFF
.	.	TRBV19	TRBJ2-7	TGTGCCAGTAGAAGTACGGCTGGAGCCTACGAGCAGTACTTC	CASRSTAGAYEQYF
TRBD2	.	TRBV9	TRBJ2-1	TGTGCCAGCAGCCTAACGGCTAGCGGACTCAATGAGCAGTTCTTC	CASSLTASGLNEQFF
.	.	TRBV5-6	TRBJ1-5	TGTGCCAGCAGCTTTGGACACTCCAATAGCAATCAGCCCCAGCATTTT	CASSFGHSNSNQPQHF
.	.	TRBV7-9	TRBJ2-1	TGTGCCAGCAGCCTCGCCGGGAACCACAATGAGCAGTTCTTC	CASSLAGNHNEQFF
.	once	TRBV6-5	TRBJ2-5	TGTGCCACTTTCAACCCGGAGACCCAGTACTTC	CATFNPETQYF
TRBD1	.	TRBV6-5	TRBJ2-7	TGTGCCAGCACTGGGACAGCCGGGGACCTCTACGAGCAGTACTTC	CASTGTAGDLYEQYF
TRBD2	.	TRBV4-3	TRBJ2-7	TGCGCCAGCAGCCAAGATCAGCGCGGGGGGGTATACGAGCAGTACTTC	CASSQDQRGGVYEQYF
.	.	TRBV18	TRBJ1-6	TGTGCCAGCTCACCAGTCCCATATTCACCCCTCCACTTT	CASSPVPYSPLHF
.	once	TRBV2	TRBJ1-5	TGTGCCAGCAGTGACACTTATAGCAATCAGCCCCAGCATTTT	CASSDTYSNQPQHF
.	.	TRBV6-6	TRBJ2-3	TGTGCCAGCAGTTGGACAGAGCCTAGCACAGATACGCAGTATTTT	CASSWTEPSTDTQYF
TRBD1	.	TRBV18	TRBJ2-5	TGTGCCAGCTCACCGTTACAGGGGTACCAAGAGACCCAGTACTTC	CASSPLQGYQETQYF
.	.	TRBV2	TRBJ1-2	TGTGCCAGCAGTGATGGGCAGGGGATTCTAGCTAACTATGGCTACACCTTC	CASSDGQGILANYGYTF
.	.	TRBV6-5	TRBJ2-7	TGTGCCAGCAGGGCCCGGGACCCCTACGAGCAGTACTTC	CASRARDPYEQYF
.	.	TRBV2	TRBJ2-1	TGTGCCAGGAGCTCCGGCTCCTACAATGAGCAGTTCTTC	CARSSGSYNEQFF